The sequence of this T cell receptor beta chain was determined in a study of tumor-infiltrating lymphocytes in primary liver carcinoma. Synthesis of TCR beta cDNA was carried out from 500 ng total RNA with a constant-region primer. Employing slightly modified ARM-PCR, three nested multiplex PCR rounds were run, and these gave rise to the TCR beta libraries. For 10 cycles apiece, the opening two PCR rounds ran with TRBV1-TRBV30 forward primers and a C-beta reverse primer. Via MiXCR, TCRdb re-called the multiplex PCR reads, giving one row per CDR3 protein. The table shows hundreds of thousands of distinct CDR3 sequences, with roughly three fifths occurring only once. Unsorted whole blood served as the source of blood RNA, and germline DNA was extracted as well. The V and J ends lost 4 bases and 3 bases respectively, with 15 bases between them. This CDR3 spans 15 amino acids. A note on this clonotype: It may be a read error: a sequence one base away is much more abundant.

The sample consisted of peripheral blood. This clonotype originated in a woman aged 30 to 39 with primary liver carcinoma and hepatitis B virus infection. This chain uses TRBV12-3 or TRBV12-4 with TRBJ1-1, with unresolved D. As DNA, the CDR3 is TGTGCCAGCAGTTGGTCCGCAACGGTGGACACTGAAGCTTTCTTT. Protein product: CASSWSATVDTEAFF.